This T cell receptor (beta chain) was sequenced for a study of T cells in Graves' hyperthyroidism and ophthalmopathy. Findings and caveats of the study: Also found in blood were most expanded thyroid clonotypes above 0.001. Ophthalmopathy and stable hyperthyroidism were separated by a 13 V-J model.

There are many counts of this clonotype. The antigen is unknown. CDR3 length equals 14 residues. The V gene end was trimmed by 4 bases and the J gene end by 4 bases; junction bases not matched to a gene: 6. CDR1 MGHRA and CDR2 YSYEKL come from the germline V gene. The TCR beta CDR3 regions underwent amplification using RNA transcripts as the source. An initial round of RT-PCR targeting the TCR CDR3 relied on the HTBI primer set. MiXCR was run by TCRdb on the multiplex PCR reads, yielding one entry per CDR3 protein. The repertoire consists of hundreds of thousands of distinct CDR3 sequences, with 12% to 15% occurring once and the leading ten covering roughly 10%. Patients aged 18 to 65 had newly diagnosed hyperthyroidism of under 2 months' duration. Clinicians diagnosed patients from clinical symptoms, serum thyroxine and TRAb, thyroid ultrasound and orbital computed tomography.

This chain joins TRBV4-1 and TRBJ2-7; TRBD1 aligns across 8 bases. This TCR derives from a woman in her late teens or twenties with Graves' hyperthyroidism. What was sequenced was blood. The CDR3 spells CASSLGTGYYEQYF. CDR3 DNA: TGCGCCAGCAGCCTCGGGACAGGTTATTACGAGCAGTACTTC.